The sequence of this T cell receptor beta chain was determined in a study of blood T cell repertoires in COVID-19. Study in general: Samples taken during acute and convalescent COVID-19 were collected in the United States, Italy and Spain. In each case, the material was cDNA or gDNA derived from T cells, B-cell-depleted T cells, or PBMCs.

It was during active infection that Seattle patients were enrolled and then longitudinally followed. This clone turned up a few times. Authors' processing steps: Amplified reference gene primers provided the basis for estimating nucleated cell counts. This table comes from immunoSEQ multiplex PCR, and its TCRdb copy is limited to in-frame clones, with some not included. D and trimming come from the DNA, and the V and J calls and clone size come from that table. Among some 270,000 clones listed, approximately 83% were seen once. The germline V gene has CDR1 MNHNS and CDR2 SASEGT. Unmatched junction bases numbered 6, after V lost 2 bases and J lost 2 bases. The CDR3 has 15 amino acids.

This sequence joins TRBV6-1 and TRBJ2-7; 7 positions match TRBD2. This clonotype originated in a person aged 70 to 80 with COVID-19, enrolled during active disease. Sequenced sample: peripheral blood. The CDR3 coding sequence is TGTGCCAGCAGTGAAATTAGCGGGCATACCTACGAGCAGTACTTC. This encodes CASSEISGHTYEQYF.